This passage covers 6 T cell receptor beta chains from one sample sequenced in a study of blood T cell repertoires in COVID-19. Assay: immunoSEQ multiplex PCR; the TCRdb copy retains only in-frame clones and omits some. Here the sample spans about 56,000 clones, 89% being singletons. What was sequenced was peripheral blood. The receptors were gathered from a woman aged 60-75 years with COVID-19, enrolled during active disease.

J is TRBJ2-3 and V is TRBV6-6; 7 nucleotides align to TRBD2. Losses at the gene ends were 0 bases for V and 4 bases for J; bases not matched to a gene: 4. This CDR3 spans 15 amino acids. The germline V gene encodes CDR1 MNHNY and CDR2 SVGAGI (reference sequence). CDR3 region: CASSYSRGGADTQYF. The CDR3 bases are TGTGCCAGCAGTTACTCCCGGGGAGGGGCAGATACGCAGTATTTT.

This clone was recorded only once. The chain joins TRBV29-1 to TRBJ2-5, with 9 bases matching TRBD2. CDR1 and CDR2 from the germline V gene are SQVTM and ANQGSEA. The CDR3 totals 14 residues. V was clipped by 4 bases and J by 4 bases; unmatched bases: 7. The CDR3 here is CSVVGSGGGETQYF. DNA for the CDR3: TGCAGCGTTGTTGGTAGCGGGGGAGGAGAGACCCAGTACTTC.

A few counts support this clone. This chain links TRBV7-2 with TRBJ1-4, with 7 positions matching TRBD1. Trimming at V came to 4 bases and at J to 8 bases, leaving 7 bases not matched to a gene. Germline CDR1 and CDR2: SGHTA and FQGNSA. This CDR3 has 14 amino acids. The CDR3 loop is CASSSTGPSEKLFF. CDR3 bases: TGTGCCAGCAGCTCGACAGGGCCATCGGAAAAACTGTTTTTT.

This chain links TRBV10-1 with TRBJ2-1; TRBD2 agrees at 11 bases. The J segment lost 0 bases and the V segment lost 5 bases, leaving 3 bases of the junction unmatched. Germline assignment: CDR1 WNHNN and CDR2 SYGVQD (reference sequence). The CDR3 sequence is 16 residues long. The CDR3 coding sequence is TGCGCCAGCAGTTCGGGACTAGCGGTCTCCTACAATGAGCAGTTCTTC. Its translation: CASSSGLAVSYNEQFF.

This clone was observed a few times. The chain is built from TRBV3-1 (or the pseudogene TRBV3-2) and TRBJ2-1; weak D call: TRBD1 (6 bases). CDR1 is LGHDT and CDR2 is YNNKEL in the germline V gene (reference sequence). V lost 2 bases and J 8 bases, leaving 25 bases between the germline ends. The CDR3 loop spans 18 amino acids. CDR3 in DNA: TGTGCCAGCAGCCAATATAGAGACCCAGGGGTGGTCCACGATGAGCAGTTCTTC. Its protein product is CASSQYRDPGVVHDEQFF.

CDR3 region: CASSRRIAGVTDTQYF. CDR3 in DNA: TGTGCCAGCAGCCGCCGGATAGCGGGAGTCACAGATACGCAGTATTTT. V is TRBV7-8 and J is TRBJ2-3; 9 bases line up with TRBD2. This CDR3 is 16 amino acids long. V lost 5 bases to trimming and J lost 2 bases; unmatched junction nucleotides: 8. Germline V gene lookup returns CDR1 SGHVS and CDR2 FQNEAQ.